Listed here is a single T cell receptor (beta chain). This sample was included in a study of OX40 agonist ivuxolimab in advanced cancers. Repertoires were generated with immunoSEQ multiplex PCR, while TCRdb's copy carries only in-frame clones and drops some. In the table there are about 80,000 clones, 84% of which are singletons. Trimming removed 3 bases from V and 4 bases from J, with 12 bases in between. The CDR3 has 14 amino acids. The germline V gene has CDR1 MDHEN and CDR2 SYDVKM. The chain combines TRBV28 with TRBJ1-2; no reliable D call. The material sequenced was CD4+ or CD8+ T cells sorted from blood, taken in a trial of the OX40 agonist ivuxolimab. The TCR comes from an adult with an advanced solid tumor such as melanoma, head and neck, liver or kidney cancer. The CDR3 DNA follows: TGTGCCAGCAGTTTTCACCAGACGCGCTATGGCTACACCTTC. Amino acid sequence: CASSFHQTRYGYTF.